These T cell receptor beta chains were read from a single sample in a study of Ad26.COV2.S vaccination and SARS-CoV-2 variants. Only in-frame clones appear in the TCRdb table, and some are missing; sequencing was by immunoSEQ multiplex PCR. The sample holds 250,000 or so clones, roughly 85% seen once. The material was peripheral blood, obtained in a trial of Ad26.COV2.S vaccine versus placebo. These receptors were taken from a person aged 18 to 65 who received the Ad26.COV2.S COVID-19 vaccine or a placebo. CDR3s include the opening cysteine and the closing phenylalanine or tryptophan. The D gene is left open where the match is weak. The size entry is marked missing in some rows and otherwise reads once, few, many or a size class.

>NA|NA|TRBJ1-3|14|TRBV29-1
TGCAGCGTTGAAGGGAGGCAGGGTGGTAACACCATATATTTT
CSVEGRQGGNTIYF
>NA|TRBD1|TRBJ1-2|12|TRBV3-1/TRBV3-2
TGTGCCAGCAGCACAGGGGGTCGGGGCTACACCTTC
CASSTGGRGYTF
>few|NA|TRBJ1-6|15|TRBV5-8
TGTGCCAGCAGCTTGGGTGGTACCTATAATTCACCCCTCCACTTT
CASSLGGTYNSPLHF
>NA|TRBD2|TRBJ2-2|17|TRBV11-2
TGTGCCAGCAGCATCGGGACTAGCGGTTCGAACACCGGGGAGCTGTTTTTT
CASSIGTSGSNTGELFF
>NA|NA|TRBJ1-2|14|TRBV2
TGTGCCAGCAGTGAAAGAGGCGTAAACTATGGCTACACCTTC
CASSERGVNYGYTF
>NA|NA|TRBJ1-5|16|TRBV15
TGTGCCACCAGCAGAGGAGGGTTGAGTAGCAATCAGCCCCAGCATTTT
CATSRGGLSSNQPQHF
>NA|NA|TRBJ1-4|15|TRBV9
TGTGCCAGCAGCGTAGGGGGCAGGTGGGCTGAAAAACTGTTTTTT
CASSVGGRWAEKLFF
>once|TRBD2|TRBJ2-5|14|TRBV11-2
TGTGCCAGCAGCCCAAGCGGGGTGGGCGAGACCCAGTACTTC
CASSPSGVGETQYF
>NA|TRBD1|TRBJ1-2|14|TRBV27
TGTGCCAGCAGTCCGACCGACAGGGTCGGCGGCTACACCTTC
CASSPTDRVGGYTF
>NA|NA|TRBJ1-2|14|TRBV28
TGTGCCAGCAGCGTAGGGGGGGGCTACTATGGCTACACCTTC
CASSVGGGYYGYTF
>NA|TRBD2|TRBJ2-1|19|TRBV5-6
TGTGCCAGCAGCAGCCGCTCCGCCCGGACTAGCGGGGGGTACAATGAGCGGTTCTTC
CASSSRSARTSGGYNERFF
>NA|NA|TRBJ2-2|15|TRBV30
TGTGCCTGGAGTCGAACAGGCAGGTCCACCGGGGAGCTGTTTTTT
CAWSRTGRSTGELFF
>NA|NA|TRBJ2-3|12|TRBV7-9
TGTGCCAGCAGCGTCAGCTTAGATACGCAGTATTTT
CASSVSLDTQYF
>NA|NA|TRBJ2-3|15|TRBV25-1
TGTGCCAGCAGTGAATATGGGGGGCGCACAGATACGCAGTATTTT
CASSEYGGRTDTQYF
>NA|NA|TRBJ1-6|12|TRBV6-1
TGTGCCAGCAGTGAACGTGGGCGCGCCTTCCACTTT
CASSERGRAFHF
>few|TRBD2|TRBJ2-2|16|TRBV5-1
TGCGCCAGCAGCTTGGAAGTAAGCGGGGGAACCGGGGAGCTGTTTTTT
CASSLEVSGGTGELFF
>NA|NA|TRBJ2-1|14|TRBV6-5
TGTGCCAGCAGTCCGGAGAGCTCCTACAATGAGCAGTTCTTC
CASSPESSYNEQFF
>NA|TRBD2|TRBJ2-5|15|TRBV7-2
TGTGCCAGCAGCTTTCTAGCGGGGGGGCGGGAGACCCAGTACTTC
CASSFLAGGRETQYF